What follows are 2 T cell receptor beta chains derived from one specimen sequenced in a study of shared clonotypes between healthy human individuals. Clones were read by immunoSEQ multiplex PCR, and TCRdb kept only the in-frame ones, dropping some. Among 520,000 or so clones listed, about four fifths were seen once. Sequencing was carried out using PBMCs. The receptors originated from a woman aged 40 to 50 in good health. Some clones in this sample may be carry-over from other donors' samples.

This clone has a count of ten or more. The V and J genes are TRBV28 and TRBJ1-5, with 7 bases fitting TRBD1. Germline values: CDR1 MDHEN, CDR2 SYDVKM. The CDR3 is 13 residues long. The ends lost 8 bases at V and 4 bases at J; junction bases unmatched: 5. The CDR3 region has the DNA TGTGCCAGCGACGGGGACAGAAATCAGCCCCAGCATTTT. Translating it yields CASDGDRNQPQHF. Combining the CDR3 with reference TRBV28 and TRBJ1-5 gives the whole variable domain DVKVTQSSRYLVKRTGEKVFLECVQDMDHENMFWYRQDPGLGLRLIYFSYDVKMKEKGDIPEGYSVSREKKERFSLILESASTNQTSMYLCASDGDRNQPQHFGDGTRLSIL.

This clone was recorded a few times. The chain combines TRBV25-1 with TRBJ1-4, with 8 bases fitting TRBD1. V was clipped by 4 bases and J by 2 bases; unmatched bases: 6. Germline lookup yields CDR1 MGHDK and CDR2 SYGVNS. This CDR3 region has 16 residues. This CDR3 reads CASSGGRGLTNEKLFF. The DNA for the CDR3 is TGTGCCAGCAGTGGAGGCAGGGGGCTCACTAATGAAAAACTGTTTTTT.